The T cell receptor (beta chain) under discussion was sequenced for a study of technical replicates of blood from several donors. V was shortened by 8 bases and J by 2 bases, with 7 bases between the two germline ends. Looked up from germline, CDR1 is MNHEY and CDR2 is SVGAGI. This CDR3 is built from 12 residues. This clone was counted once. Using immunoSEQ multiplex PCR, the repertoire was profiled, and TCRdb retains in-frame clones only, with some absent. The sample comprises just over 80,000 clones, 90% to 97% of which are singletons, and about 0.3% rests with the top ten. The sequence derives from a human donor in good health. The sample taken for sequencing was T cells isolated from PBMCs. This chain joins TRBV6-5 and TRBJ1-3, with D possibly TRBD1 on 5 matching bases. DNA of the CDR3: TGTGCCAGCGGGGGGGCTGGAAACACCATATATTTT. It encodes CASGGAGNTIYF.